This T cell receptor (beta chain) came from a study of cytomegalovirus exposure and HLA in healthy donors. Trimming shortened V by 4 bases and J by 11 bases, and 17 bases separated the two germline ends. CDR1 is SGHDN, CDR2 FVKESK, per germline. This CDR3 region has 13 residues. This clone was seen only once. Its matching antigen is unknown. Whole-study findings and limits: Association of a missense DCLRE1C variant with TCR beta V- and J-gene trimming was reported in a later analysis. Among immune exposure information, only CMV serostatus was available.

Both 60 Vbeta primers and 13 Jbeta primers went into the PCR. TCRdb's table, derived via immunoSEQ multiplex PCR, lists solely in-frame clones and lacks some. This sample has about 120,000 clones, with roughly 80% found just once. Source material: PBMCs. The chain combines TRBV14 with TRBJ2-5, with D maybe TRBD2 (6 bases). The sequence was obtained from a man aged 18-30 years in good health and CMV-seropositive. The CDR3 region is CASSPEAGTKQYF. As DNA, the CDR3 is TGTGCCAGCAGCCCAGAAGCGGGTACAAAGCAGTACTTC.